This T cell receptor beta chain was profiled in a study of sequential checkpoint blockade in melanoma (dated by TCRdb to the late 2010s). Broadly, across the study: Patients were assigned by 1:1 randomization to either first-line nivolumab followed by ipilimumab (arm A) or ipilimumab followed by nivolumab (arm B). Maintenance nivolumab was given following each of the two trial sequences. TCRbeta immunosequencing was performed on DNA from approximately 93 pretreatment melanoma tumor samples. For 20 to 25 patients, matched tumor biopsies were obtained before treatment and at week 13, following single-agent nivolumab (arm A) or ipilimumab (arm B). The same lesion was the source of about 86% of the matched pre- and post-treatment tumor biopsy pairs. General findings and caveats noted by the study authors: Within-arm analyses of tumor T-cell fraction were constrained by small sample sizes and reduced statistical power. Tumor T-cell fraction and clonality correlated with PD-L1 staining and CD8+ T-cell counts but not with mutational load. Patients with increases in tumor T-cell fraction and clonality by week 13 were approximately 30 times more likely to achieve clinical benefit. Among patients in the nivolumab-first arm (arm A), tumor TIL clonality before treatment was associated with response (P = .04). The response-prediction model combining TCR metrics and mutation burden needs validation in larger, independent patient cohorts.

For CDR1 and CDR2, the germline V gene (reference sequence) lists LNHDA and SQIVND. The trim is 3 bases for V and 6 bases for J, with a gap of 15 bases between the germline ends. The CDR3 has 15 amino acids, counting the end cysteine and phenylalanine. Just the 45-base CDR3 DNA is kept, in frame starting at base 1. The treatment or condition label on this specimen signifies: randomized to nivolumab then ipilimumab (arm A) or the reverse (arm B). None of the trial patients had been given prior DNA-damaging chemotherapy. Samples came from patients with melanoma in CheckMate 064, a randomized, open-label phase II trial of sequential checkpoint blockade. Genomic DNA from formalin-fixed paraffin-embedded (FFPE) tissue samples served as the input for tumor TCR sequencing. The immunoSEQ Assay was used to immunosequence TCRbeta CDR3 regions from genomic DNA. Before high-throughput sequencing, the genomic DNA was amplified using bias-controlled multiplex PCR. The paper's processing steps were these. To quantify the absolute abundance of each unique TCRbeta CDR3 region, the sequences were collapsed and filtered. Clonality was defined as 1 minus Pielou's evenness and was calculated using productive rearrangements only. To compute tumor T-cell fraction, TCRbeta template counts were normalized to usable DNA, with usable DNA estimated from several housekeeping genes. A previously published method was used to identify clones whose frequencies were significantly greater in on-treatment samples than in baseline samples. TCRdb carries this immuneACCESS record with in-frame sequences only. Its versions omit some clonotypes, under half of them owing to an unresolved V gene in the studies checked, with the rest unexplained. The DNA was the basis for D and trimming; V, J and clone size are from that table. The sample yields 400 to 600 clones; roughly a sixth were counted once. Around a fifth of the sample lies in the top ten.

For this clone: Its binding antigen is unknown. Qualities for individual bases were not recorded, and no much larger clone is one base off.

This TCR was sampled from a human donor with melanoma. The chain uses TRBV19 and TRBJ2-1, with the identity of the D gene unclear. The material sequenced was tumor tissue (inferred from file names), taken from a patient given nivolumab and ipilimumab in sequence. The CDR3 region: CASSIEARPFNEQFF. The nucleotide sequence is given as TGTGCCAGTAGTATCGAAGCCCGGCCCTTCAATGAGCAGTTCTTC.